Ten or more counts support the clone carrying this T cell receptor beta chain. Its antigen is not identified. Germline V CDR1 and CDR2: MGHDK, SYGVNS. Between the trimmed V and J ends, which lost 4 bases and 1 base, there was a span of 13 bases. The CDR3 is 15 residues long. These data are taken from a study of identical twins. Overall study findings and caveats: The study found weaker excess twin sharing in beta out-of-frame sequences.

MiXCR was run by TCRdb on the 5' RACE reads, yielding one entry per CDR3 protein. The sample lists some 630,000 distinct CDR3 sequences; about 7% were seen once. These data also formed part of another study, on yellow fever vaccine responses in identical twins.

The sequenced sample consisted of PBMCs. This sequence was found in a woman younger than 30 in good health. The rearrangement joins TRBV25-1 to TRBJ2-5; D uncertain. CDR3 DNA sequence: TGTGCCAGCAGTGGGGTCGGAGACCTCCAAGAGACCCAGTACTTC. Its protein is CASSGVGDLQETQYF.